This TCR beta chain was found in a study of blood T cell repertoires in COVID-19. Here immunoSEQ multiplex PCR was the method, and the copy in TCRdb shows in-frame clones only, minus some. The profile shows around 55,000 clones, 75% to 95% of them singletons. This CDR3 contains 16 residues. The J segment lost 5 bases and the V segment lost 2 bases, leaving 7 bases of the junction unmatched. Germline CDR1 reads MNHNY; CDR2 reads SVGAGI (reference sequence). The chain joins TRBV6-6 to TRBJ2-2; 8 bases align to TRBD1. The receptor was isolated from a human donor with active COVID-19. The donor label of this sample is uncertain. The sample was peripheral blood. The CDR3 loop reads CASSYTPRTGTGELFF. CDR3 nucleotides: TGTGCCAGCAGTTACACCCCCCGGACAGGGACCGGGGAGCTGTTTTTT.